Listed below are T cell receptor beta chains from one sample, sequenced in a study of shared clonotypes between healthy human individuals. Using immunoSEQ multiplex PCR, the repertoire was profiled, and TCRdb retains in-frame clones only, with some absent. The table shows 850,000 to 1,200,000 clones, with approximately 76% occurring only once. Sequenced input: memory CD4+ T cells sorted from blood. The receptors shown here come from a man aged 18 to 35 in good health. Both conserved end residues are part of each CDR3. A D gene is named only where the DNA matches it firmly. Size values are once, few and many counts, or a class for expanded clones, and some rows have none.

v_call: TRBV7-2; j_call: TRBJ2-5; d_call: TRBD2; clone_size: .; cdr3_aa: CASRQGTSGAETQYF; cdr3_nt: TGTGCCAGCAGACAAGGGACTAGCGGGGCAGAGACCCAGTACTTC
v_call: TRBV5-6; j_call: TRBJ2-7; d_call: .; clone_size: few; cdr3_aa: CASSLGRDHAYEQYF; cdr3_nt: TGTGCCAGCAGCTTGGGGCGGGACCACGCCTACGAGCAGTACTTC
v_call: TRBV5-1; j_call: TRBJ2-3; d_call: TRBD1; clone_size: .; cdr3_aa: CASSLGQGADTQYF; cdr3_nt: TGCGCCAGCAGCCTGGGACAGGGGGCGGATACGCAGTATTTT
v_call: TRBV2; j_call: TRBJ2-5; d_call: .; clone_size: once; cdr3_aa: CASAKGGETQYF; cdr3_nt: TGTGCCAGCGCGAAGGGGGGGGAGACCCAGTACTTC
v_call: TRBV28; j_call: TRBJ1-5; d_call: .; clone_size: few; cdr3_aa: CASSLYWTDSNQPQHF; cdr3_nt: TGTGCCAGCAGTTTATACTGGACAGATAGCAATCAGCCCCAGCATTTT
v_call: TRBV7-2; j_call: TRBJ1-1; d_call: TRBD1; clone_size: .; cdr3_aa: CASIPDRVATEAFF; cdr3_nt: TGTGCCAGCATCCCGGACAGGGTCGCCACTGAAGCTTTCTTT
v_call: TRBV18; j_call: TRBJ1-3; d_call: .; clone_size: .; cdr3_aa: CASSPVPVPLELNTIYF; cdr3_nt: TGTGCCAGCTCACCGGTGCCTGTCCCTTTAGAACTAAACACCATATATTTT
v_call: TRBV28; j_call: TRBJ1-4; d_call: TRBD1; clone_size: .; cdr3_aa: CASSLGYRGATNEKLFF; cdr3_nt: TGTGCCAGCAGTTTGGGATACAGGGGAGCAACTAATGAAAAACTGTTTTTT
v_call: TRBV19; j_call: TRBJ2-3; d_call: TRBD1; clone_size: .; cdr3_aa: CASSITGTGKSTDTQYF; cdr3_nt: TGTGCCAGTAGTATCACCGGGACAGGGAAGAGCACAGATACGCAGTATTTT
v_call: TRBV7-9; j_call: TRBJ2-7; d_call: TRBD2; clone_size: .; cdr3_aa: CASSPRTSGGEQYF; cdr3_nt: TGTGCCAGCAGCCCGCGGACTAGCGGGGGCGAGCAGTACTTC
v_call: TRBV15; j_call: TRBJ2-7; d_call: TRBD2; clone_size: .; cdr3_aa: CATSRDLGGSYEQYF; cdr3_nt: TGTGCCACCAGCAGAGATCTGGGGGGGTCCTACGAGCAGTACTTC
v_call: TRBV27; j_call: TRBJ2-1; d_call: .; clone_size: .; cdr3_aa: CASSLGWDTYNEQFF; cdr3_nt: TGTGCCAGCAGTTTAGGGTGGGACACCTACAATGAGCAGTTCTTC
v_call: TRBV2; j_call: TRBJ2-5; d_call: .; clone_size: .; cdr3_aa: CASSGAGTPQETQYF; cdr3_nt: TGTGCCAGCAGTGGGGCCGGGACACCCCAAGAGACCCAGTACTTC
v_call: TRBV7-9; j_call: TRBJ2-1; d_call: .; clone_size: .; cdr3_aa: CASSYGPHNEQFF; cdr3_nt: TGTGCCAGCAGCTACGGGCCACACAATGAGCAGTTCTTC
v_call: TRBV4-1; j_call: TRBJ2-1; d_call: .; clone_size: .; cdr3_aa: CASSYINEQFF; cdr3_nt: TGCGCCAGCAGCTATATTAATGAGCAGTTCTTC
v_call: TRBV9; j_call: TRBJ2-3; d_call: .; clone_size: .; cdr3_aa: CASSADYTDTQYF; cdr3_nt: TGTGCCAGCAGCGCCGATTACACAGATACGCAGTATTTT
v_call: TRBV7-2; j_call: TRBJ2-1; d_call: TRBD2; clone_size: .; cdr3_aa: CASSSIPTSGRSSYNEQFF; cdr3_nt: TGTGCCAGCAGCTCAATCCCGACTAGCGGGAGGAGCTCCTACAATGAGCAGTTCTTC
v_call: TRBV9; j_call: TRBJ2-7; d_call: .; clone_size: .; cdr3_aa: CASSVSGIGYEQYF; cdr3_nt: TGTGCCAGCAGCGTATCGGGAATAGGCTACGAGCAGTACTTC
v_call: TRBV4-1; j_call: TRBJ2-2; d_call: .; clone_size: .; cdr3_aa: CASSQVPGPGELFF; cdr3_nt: TGCGCCAGCAGCCAAGTACCAGGCCCCGGGGAGCTGTTTTTT
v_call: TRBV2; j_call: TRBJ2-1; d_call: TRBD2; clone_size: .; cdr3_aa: CASSEREPFYNEQFF; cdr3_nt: TGTGCCAGCAGTGAGCGGGAGCCATTCTACAATGAGCAGTTCTTC
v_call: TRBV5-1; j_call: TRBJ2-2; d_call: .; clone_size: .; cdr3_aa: CASSLSGHTGELFF; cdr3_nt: TGCGCCAGCAGCTTGTCGGGACACACCGGGGAGCTGTTTTTT
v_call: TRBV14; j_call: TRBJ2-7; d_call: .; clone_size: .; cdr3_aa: CASSPKLDSYEQYF; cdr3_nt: TGTGCCAGCAGCCCTAAGCTAGATTCCTACGAGCAGTACTTC
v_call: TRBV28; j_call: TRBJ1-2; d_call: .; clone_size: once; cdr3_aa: CASSNSGIVDGTRGYTF; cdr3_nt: TGTGCCAGCAGTAACTCCGGAATTGTTGACGGAACGCGGGGCTACACCTTC
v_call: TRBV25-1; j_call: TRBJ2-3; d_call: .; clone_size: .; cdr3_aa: CASKISGRTDTQYF; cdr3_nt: TGTGCCAGCAAGATTTCGGGTCGCACAGATACGCAGTATTTT
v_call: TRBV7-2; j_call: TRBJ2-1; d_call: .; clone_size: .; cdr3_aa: CASSSFTGSYEQFF; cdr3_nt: TGTGCCAGCAGCTCCTTTACAGGGTCGTATGAGCAGTTCTTC
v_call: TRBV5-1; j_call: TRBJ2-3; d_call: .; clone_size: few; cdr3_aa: CASSLVAGSTDTQYF; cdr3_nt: TGCGCCAGCAGCTTGGTGGCAGGGTCCACAGATACGCAGTATTTT
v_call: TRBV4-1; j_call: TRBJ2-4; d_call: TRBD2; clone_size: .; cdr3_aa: CASSQVETSGVKAKNIQYF; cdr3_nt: TGCGCCAGCAGCCAAGTCGAGACTAGCGGGGTGAAAGCCAAAAACATTCAGTACTTC
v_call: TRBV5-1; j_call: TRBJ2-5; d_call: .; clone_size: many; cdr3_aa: CASSLALEETQYF; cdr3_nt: TGCGCCAGCAGCTTGGCTTTGGAGGAGACCCAGTACTTC
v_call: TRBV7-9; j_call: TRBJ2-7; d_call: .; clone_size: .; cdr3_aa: CASSLAGSSDHYEQYF; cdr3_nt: TGTGCCAGCAGCTTAGCAGGGTCTAGCGACCACTACGAGCAGTACTTC
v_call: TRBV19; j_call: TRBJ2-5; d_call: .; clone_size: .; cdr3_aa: CASSIEFPLETQYF; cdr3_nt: TGTGCCAGTAGTATAGAGTTTCCGTTAGAGACCCAGTACTTC
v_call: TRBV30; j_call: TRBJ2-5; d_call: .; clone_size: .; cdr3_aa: CAWSVGRTSQETQYF; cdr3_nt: TGTGCCTGGAGTGTAGGCAGGACGTCCCAAGAGACCCAGTACTTC
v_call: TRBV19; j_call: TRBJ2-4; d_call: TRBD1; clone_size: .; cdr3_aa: CASSATGGLSKNIQYF; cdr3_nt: TGTGCCAGTAGTGCGACAGGGGGTCTTTCCAAAAACATTCAGTACTTC
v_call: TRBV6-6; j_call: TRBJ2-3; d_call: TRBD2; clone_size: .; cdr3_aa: CATREGGDKNTQYF; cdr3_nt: TGTGCCACCCGGGAGGGGGGAGATAAGAATACGCAGTATTTT
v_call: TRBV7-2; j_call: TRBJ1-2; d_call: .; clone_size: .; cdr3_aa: CASSLGASAAYGYTF; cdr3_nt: TGTGCCAGCAGCCTCGGTGCATCGGCGGCCTATGGCTACACCTTC
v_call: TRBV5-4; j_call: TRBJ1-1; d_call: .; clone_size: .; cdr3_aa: CASSLRGVTEAFF; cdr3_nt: TGTGCCAGCAGCTTGCGGGGGGTTACTGAAGCTTTCTTT
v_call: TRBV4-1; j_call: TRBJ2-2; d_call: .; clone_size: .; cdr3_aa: CASSQDNGKSTGELFF; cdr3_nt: TGCGCCAGCAGCCAAGATAATGGGAAGAGTACCGGGGAGCTGTTTTTT
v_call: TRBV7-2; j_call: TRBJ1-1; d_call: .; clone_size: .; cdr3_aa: CASSPGGARAFF; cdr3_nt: TGTGCCAGCAGCCCGGGCGGGGCGCGAGCTTTCTTT
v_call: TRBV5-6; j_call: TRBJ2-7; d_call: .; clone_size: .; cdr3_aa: CASSFTGPYEQYF; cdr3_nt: TGTGCCAGCAGCTTTACAGGGCCCTACGAGCAGTACTTC
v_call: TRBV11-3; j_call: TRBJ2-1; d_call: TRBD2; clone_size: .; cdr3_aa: CASSSTSGGEQFF; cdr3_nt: TGTGCCAGCAGCTCGACTAGCGGGGGTGAGCAGTTCTTC
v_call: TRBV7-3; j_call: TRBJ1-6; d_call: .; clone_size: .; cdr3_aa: CASSSSSDSPLHF; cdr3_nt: TGTGCCAGCAGCTCCAGTAGTGATTCACCCCTCCACTTT
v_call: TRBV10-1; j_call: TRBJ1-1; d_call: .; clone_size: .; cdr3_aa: CASSEGLQGTFF; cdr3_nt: TGCGCCAGCAGTGAGGGCCTCCAGGGAACTTTCTTT
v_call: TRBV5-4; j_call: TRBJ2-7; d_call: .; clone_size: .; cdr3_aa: CASSLVPPRESYEQYF; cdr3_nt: TGTGCCAGCAGCCTGGTTCCGCCCCGGGAATCCTACGAGCAGTACTTC
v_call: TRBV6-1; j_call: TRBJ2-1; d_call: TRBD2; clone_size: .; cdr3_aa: CASRPKAGGYNEQFF; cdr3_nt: TGTGCCAGCAGACCTAAAGCGGGGGGGTACAATGAGCAGTTCTTC
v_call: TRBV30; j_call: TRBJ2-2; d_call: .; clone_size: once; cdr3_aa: CAWSVGGSTGELFF; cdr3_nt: TGTGCCTGGAGTGTTGGAGGGTCCACCGGGGAGCTGTTTTTT
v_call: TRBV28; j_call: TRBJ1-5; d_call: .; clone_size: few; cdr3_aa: CASSFRGVFYNQPQHF; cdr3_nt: TGTGCCAGCAGTTTCAGAGGGGTCTTCTACAATCAGCCCCAGCATTTT
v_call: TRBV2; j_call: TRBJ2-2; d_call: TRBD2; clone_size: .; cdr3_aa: CASSGTSGSAGELFF; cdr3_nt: TGTGCCAGCAGTGGGACTAGCGGGAGTGCCGGGGAGCTGTTTTTT
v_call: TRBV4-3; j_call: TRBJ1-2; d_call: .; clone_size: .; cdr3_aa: CASSQVWVENYGYTF; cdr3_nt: TGCGCCAGCAGCCAAGTTTGGGTCGAGAACTATGGCTACACCTTC
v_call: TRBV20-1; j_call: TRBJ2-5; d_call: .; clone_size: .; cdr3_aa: CSVMGETQYF; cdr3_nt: TGCAGCGTCATGGGGGAGACCCAGTACTTC
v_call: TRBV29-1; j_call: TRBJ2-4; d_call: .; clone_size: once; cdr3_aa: CSVRGDTFRAIQYF; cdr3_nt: TGCAGCGTTCGAGGGGACACCTTCCGTGCCATTCAGTACTTC
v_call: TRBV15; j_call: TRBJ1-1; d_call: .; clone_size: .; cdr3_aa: CATSRAGNTEAFF; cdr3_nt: TGTGCCACCAGCAGAGCGGGGAACACTGAAGCTTTCTTT
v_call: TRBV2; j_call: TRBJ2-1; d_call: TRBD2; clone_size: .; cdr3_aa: CASKIELAGRGSYNEQFF; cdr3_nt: TGTGCCAGCAAAATCGAACTAGCGGGCCGAGGGTCCTACAATGAGCAGTTCTTC
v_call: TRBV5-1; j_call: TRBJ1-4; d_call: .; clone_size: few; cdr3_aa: CASSLAGGGGEKLFF; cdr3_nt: TGCGCCAGCAGCTTGGCGGGAGGAGGTGGTGAAAAACTGTTTTTT
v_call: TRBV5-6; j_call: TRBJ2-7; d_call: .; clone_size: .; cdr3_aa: CASSLGTQYEQYF; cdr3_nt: TGTGCCAGCAGCTTGGGGACTCAGTACGAGCAGTACTTC